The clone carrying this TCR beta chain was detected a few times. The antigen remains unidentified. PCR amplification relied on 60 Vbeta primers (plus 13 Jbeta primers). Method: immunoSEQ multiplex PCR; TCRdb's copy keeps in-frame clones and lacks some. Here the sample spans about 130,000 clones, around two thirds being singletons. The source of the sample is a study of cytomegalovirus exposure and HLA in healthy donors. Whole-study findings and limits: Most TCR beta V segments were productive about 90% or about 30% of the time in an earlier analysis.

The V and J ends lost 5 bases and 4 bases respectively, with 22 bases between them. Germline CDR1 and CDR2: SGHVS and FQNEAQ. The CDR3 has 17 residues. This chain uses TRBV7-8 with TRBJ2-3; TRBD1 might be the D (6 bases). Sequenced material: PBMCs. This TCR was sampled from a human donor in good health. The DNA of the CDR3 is TGTGCCAGCAGCCCGCGAGGGACAACATTTACGCCAGATACGCAGTATTTT. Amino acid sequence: CASSPRGTTFTPDTQYF.